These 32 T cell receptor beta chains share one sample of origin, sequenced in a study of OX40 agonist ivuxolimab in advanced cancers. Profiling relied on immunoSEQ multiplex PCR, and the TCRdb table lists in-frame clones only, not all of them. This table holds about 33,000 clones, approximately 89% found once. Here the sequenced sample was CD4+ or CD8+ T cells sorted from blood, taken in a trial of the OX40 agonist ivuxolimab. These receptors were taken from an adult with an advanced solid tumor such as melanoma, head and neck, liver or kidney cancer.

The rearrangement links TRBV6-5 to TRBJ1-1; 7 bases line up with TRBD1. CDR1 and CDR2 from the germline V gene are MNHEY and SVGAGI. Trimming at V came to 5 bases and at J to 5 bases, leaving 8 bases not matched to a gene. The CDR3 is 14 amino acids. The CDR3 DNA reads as TGTGCCAGCAGTAGGCCAGGGGGGAATACTGAAGCTTTCTTT. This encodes CASSRPGGNTEAFF.

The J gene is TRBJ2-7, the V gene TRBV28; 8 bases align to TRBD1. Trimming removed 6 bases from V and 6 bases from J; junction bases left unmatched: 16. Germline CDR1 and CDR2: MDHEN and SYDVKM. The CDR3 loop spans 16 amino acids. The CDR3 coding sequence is TGTGCCAGCAGCTTCTTCCGTGTGACAGGGGCCGGCGAGCAGTACTTC. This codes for CASSFFRVTGAGEQYF.

CDR3 in DNA: TGTGCCAGCAGCGCTCCAGATCCTAATTCACCCCTCCACTTT. Amino acid sequence: CASSAPDPNSPLHF. The chain employs TRBV5-6 and TRBJ1-6; D gene ambiguous. V lost 4 bases and J 6 bases, leaving 11 bases between the germline ends. The CDR3 contains 14 residues. Germline values: CDR1 SGHDT, CDR2 YYEEEE.

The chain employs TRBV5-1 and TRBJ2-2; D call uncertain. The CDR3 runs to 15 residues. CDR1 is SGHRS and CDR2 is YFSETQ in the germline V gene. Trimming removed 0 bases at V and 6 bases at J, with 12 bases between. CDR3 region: CASSLVGTDPGELFF. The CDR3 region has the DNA TGCGCCAGCAGCTTGGTGGGAACCGACCCCGGGGAGCTGTTTTTT.

The CDR3 nucleotides read TGCGCCAGCAGCTCGCAACTAGCGGGAGTAAGGCCCTACGAGCAGTACTTC. Residues: CASSSQLAGVRPYEQYF. The V gene is TRBV5-1, the J gene TRBJ2-7; 11 bases are a match to TRBD2. With 3 bases clipped from V and 2 bases from J, the junction kept 10 bases outside the gene matches. In germline, CDR1 is SGHRS, CDR2 YFSETQ. CDR3 length: 17 amino acids.

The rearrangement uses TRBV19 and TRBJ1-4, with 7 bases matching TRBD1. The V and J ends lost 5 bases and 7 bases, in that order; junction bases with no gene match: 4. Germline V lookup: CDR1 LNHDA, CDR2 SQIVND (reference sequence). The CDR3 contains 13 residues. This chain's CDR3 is CASSVGQVEKLFF. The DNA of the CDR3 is TGTGCCAGTAGTGTCGGACAGGTTGAAAAACTGTTTTTT.

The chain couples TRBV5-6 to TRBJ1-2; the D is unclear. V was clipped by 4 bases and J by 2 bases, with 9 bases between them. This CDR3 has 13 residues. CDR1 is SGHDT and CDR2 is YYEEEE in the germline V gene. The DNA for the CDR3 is TGTGCCAGCAGCCCTACACAGAACTATGGCTACACCTTC. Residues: CASSPTQNYGYTF. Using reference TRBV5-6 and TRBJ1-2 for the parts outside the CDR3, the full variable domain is DAGVTQSPTHLIKTRGQQVTLRCSPKSGHDTVSWYQQALGQGPQFIFQYYEEEERQRGNFPDRFSGHQFPNYSSELNVNALLLGDSALYLCASSPTQNYGYTFGSGTRLTVV.

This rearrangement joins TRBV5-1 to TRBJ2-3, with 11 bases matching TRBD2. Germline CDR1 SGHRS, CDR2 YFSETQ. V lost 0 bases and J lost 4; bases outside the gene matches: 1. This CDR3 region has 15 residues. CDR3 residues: CASSLELAGADTQYF. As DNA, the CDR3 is TGCGCCAGCAGCTTGGAACTAGCGGGGGCAGATACGCAGTATTTT.

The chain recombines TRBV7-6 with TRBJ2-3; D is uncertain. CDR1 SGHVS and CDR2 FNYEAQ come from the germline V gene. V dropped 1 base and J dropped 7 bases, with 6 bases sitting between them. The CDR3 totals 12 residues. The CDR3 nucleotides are TGTGCCAGCAGCTTAGTAGCCAATACGCAGTATTTT. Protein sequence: CASSLVANTQYF. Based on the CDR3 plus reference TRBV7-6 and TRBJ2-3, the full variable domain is GAGVSQSPRYKVTKRGQDVALRCDPISGHVSLYWYRQALGQGPEFLTYFNYEAQQDKSGLPNDRFSAERPEGSISTLTIQRTEQRDSAMYRCASSLVANTQYFGPGTRLTVL.

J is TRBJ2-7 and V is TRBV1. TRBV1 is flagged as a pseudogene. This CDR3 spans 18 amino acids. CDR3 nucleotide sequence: TGCACCAGCAGCCAAGATTTCGATGGCTGGGGGAGCTCCTACGAGCAGTACTTC. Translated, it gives CTSSQDFDGWGSSYEQYF.

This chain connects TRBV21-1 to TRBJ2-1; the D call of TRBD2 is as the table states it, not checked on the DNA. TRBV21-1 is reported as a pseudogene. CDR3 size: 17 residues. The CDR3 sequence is CASSNRRKEGSYNEQFF. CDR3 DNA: TGTGCCAGCAGCAATCGGCGCAAGGAGGGCTCCTACAATGAGCAGTTCTTC.

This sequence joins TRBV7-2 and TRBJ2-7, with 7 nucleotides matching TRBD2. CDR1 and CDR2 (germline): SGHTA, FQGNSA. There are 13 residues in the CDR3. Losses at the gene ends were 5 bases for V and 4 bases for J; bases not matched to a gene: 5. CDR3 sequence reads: CASSPGGGYEQYF. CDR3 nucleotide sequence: TGTGCCAGCAGCCCGGGGGGAGGGTACGAGCAGTACTTC.

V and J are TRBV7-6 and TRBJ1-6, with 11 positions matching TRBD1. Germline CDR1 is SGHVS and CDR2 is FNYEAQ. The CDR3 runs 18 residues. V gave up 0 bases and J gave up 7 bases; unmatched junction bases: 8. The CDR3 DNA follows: TGTGCCAGCAGCTTAGCGCGAGGGACAGGGGGTGGAAATTCACCCCTCCACTTT. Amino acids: CASSLARGTGGGNSPLHF.

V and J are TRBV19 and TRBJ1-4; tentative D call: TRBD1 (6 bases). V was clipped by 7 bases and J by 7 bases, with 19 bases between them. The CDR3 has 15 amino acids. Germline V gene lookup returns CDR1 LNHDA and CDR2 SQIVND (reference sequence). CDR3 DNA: TGTGCCAGTACGGCGAGCGGGGGCCTCACTGAAAAACTGTTTTTT. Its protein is CASTASGGLTEKLFF.

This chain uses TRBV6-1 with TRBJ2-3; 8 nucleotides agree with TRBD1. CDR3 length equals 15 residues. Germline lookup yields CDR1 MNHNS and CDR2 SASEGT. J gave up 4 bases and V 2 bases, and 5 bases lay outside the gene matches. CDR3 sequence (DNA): TGTGCCAGCAGTGAAATACAGGGGGTCCCAGATACGCAGTATTTT. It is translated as CASSEIQGVPDTQYF.

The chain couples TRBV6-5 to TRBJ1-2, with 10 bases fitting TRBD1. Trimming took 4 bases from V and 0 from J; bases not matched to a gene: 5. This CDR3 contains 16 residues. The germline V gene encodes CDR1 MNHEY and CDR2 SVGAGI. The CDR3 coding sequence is TGTGCCAGCAGTTCTCGGGACAGGGGATCTAACTATGGCTACACCTTC. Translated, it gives CASSSRDRGSNYGYTF.

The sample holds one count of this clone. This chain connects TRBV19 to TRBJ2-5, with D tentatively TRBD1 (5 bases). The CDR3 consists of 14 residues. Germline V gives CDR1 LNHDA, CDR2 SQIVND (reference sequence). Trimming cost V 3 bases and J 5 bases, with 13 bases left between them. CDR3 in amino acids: CASSIFRDGETQYF. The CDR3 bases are TGTGCCAGTAGTATTTTCAGGGATGGGGAGACCCAGTACTTC.

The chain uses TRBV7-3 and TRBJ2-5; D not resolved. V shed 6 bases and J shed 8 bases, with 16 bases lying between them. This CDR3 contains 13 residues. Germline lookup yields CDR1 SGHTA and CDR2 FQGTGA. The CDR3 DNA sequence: TGTGCCAGCAGTTATTCAGCGATGGGAACCCAGTACTTC. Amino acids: CASSYSAMGTQYF.

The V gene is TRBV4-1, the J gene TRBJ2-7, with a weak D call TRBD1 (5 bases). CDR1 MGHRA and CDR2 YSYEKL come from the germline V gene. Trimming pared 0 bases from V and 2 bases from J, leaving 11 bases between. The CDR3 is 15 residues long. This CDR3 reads CASSQERQLTYEQYF. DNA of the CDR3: TGCGCCAGCAGCCAAGAAAGACAGCTAACCTACGAGCAGTACTTC.

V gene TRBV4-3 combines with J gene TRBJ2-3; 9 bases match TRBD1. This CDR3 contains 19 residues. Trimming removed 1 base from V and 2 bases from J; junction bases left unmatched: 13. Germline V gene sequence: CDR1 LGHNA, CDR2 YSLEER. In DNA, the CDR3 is TGCGCCAGCAGCCAAGGTTGGATGGAGGACAGGGGACTCACAGATACGCAGTATTTT. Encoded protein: CASSQGWMEDRGLTDTQYF.

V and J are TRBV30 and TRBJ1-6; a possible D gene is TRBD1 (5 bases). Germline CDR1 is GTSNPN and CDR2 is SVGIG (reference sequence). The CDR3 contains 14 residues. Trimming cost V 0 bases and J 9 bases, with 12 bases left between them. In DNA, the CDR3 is TGTGCCTGGAGTGTACCCGGAGGGGCTTCACCCCTCCACTTT. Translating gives CAWSVPGGASPLHF. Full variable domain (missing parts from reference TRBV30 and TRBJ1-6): SQTIHQWPATLVQPVGSPLSLECTVEGTSNPNLYWYRQAAGRGLQLLFYSVGIGQISSEVPQNLSASRPQDRQFILSSKKLLLSDSGFYLCAWSVPGGASPLHFGNGTRLTVT.

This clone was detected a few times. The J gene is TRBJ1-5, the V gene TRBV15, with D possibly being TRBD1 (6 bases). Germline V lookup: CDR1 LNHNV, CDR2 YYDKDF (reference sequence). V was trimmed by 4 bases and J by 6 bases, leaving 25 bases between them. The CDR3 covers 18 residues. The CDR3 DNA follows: TGTGCCACCAGCAAGAGTAGGGACTTAGGAGGAGGGGGTCAGCCCCAGCATTTT. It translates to CATSKSRDLGGGGQPQHF.

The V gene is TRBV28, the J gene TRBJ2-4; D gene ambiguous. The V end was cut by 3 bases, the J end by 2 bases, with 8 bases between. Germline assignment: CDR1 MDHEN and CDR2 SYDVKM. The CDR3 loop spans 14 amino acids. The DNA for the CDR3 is TGTGCCAGCAGTTTTGTGAGGACCAAAAACATTCAGTACTTC. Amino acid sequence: CASSFVRTKNIQYF.

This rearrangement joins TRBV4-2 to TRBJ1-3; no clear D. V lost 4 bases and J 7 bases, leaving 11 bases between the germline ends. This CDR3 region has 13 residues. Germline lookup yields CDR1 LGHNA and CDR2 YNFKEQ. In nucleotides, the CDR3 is TGTGCCAGCAGCCCGCTGGATCGGAACACCATATATTTT. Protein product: CASSPLDRNTIYF.

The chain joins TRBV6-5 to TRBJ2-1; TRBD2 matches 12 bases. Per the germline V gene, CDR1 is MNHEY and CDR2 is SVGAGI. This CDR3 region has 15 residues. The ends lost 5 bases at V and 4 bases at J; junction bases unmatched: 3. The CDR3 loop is CASSRTSGNYNEQFF. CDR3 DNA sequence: TGTGCCAGCAGTCGGACTAGCGGGAATTACAATGAGCAGTTCTTC.

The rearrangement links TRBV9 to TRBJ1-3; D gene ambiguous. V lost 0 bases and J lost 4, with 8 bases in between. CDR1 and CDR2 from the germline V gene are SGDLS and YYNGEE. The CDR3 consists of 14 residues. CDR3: CASSVVSTGNTIYF. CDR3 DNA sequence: TGTGCCAGCAGCGTAGTATCAACAGGAAACACCATATATTTT.

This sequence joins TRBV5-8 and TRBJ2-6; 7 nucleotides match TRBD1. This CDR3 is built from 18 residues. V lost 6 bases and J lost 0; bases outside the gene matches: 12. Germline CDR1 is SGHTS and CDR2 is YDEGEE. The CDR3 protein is CASIRSRGTLSGANVLTF. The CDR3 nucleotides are TGTGCCAGCATCCGGAGCAGGGGGACCCTCTCTGGGGCCAACGTCCTGACTTTC.

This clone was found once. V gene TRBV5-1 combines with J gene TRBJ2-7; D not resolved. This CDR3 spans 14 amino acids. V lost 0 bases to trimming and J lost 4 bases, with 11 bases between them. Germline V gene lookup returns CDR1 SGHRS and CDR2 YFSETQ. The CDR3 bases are TGCGCCAGCAGCTTGGCTAAGGGTAGGTACGAGCAGTACTTC. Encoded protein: CASSLAKGRYEQYF.

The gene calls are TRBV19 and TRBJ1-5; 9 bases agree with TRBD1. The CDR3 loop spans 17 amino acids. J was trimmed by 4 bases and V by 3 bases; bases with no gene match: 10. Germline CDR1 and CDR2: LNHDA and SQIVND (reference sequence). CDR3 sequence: CASSITGGAGNNQPQHF. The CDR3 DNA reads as TGTGCCAGTAGTATCACAGGGGGCGCAGGAAATAATCAGCCCCAGCATTTT.

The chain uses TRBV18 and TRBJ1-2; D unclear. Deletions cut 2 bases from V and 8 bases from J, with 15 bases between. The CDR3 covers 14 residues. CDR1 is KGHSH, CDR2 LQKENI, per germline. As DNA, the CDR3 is TGTGCCAGCTCACCAAGGTCCGGGGTGAGGGGCTACACCTTC. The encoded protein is CASSPRSGVRGYTF.

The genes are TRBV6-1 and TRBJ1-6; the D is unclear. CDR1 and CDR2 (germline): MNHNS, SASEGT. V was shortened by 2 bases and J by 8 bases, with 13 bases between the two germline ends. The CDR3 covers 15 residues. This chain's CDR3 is CASSELAGSYSPLHF. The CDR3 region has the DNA TGTGCCAGCAGTGAATTAGCCGGCTCCTATTCACCCCTCCACTTT.

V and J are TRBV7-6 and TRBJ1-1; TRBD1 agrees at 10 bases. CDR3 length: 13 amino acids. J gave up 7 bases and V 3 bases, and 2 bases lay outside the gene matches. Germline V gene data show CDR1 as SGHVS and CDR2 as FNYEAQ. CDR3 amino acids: CASSLDRGGEAFF. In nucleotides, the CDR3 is TGTGCCAGCAGCTTGGACAGGGGGGGTGAAGCTTTCTTT.